This TCR beta chain appears in the sequencing data of a study of blood T cell repertoires in COVID-19. The CDR3 extends over 17 amino acids. With V trimmed by 4 bases and J by 5 bases, 11 bases remained unmatched. Germline V gene sequence: CDR1 MGHRA, CDR2 YSYEKL. Data came from immunoSEQ multiplex PCR; TCRdb stores just in-frame clones and leaves some out. The data hold about 77,000 clones, with about 72% observed a single time. The chain joins TRBV4-1 to TRBJ2-2, with 9 bases aligning to TRBD1. Sequences were obtained from peripheral blood. This receptor was taken from a man aged 65-85 years with active or convalescent COVID-19. The CDR3 loop is CASSPVGQGSKTGELFF. The DNA of the CDR3 is TGCGCCAGCAGCCCCGTGGGACAGGGTAGCAAAACCGGGGAGCTGTTTTTT.